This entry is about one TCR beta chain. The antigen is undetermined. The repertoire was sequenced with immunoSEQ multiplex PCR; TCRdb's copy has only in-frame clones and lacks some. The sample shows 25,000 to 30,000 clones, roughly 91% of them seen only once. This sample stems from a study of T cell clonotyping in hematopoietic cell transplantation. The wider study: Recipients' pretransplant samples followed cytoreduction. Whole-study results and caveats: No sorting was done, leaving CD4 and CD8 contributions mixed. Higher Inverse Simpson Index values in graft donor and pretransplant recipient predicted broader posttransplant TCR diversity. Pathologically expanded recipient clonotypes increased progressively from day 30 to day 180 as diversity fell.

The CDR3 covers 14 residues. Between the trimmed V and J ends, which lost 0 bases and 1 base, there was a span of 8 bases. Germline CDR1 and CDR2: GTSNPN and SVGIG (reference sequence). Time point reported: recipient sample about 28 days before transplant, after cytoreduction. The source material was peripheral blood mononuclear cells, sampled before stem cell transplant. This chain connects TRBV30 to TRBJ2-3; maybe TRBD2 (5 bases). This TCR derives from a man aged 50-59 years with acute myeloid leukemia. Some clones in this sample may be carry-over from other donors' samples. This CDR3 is CAWSVGAGTDTQYF. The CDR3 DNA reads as TGTGCCTGGAGTGTGGGAGCAGGCACAGATACGCAGTATTTT.